This is a list of T cell receptor beta chains from one sample in a study of Graves' ophthalmopathy and Graves' hyperthyroidism. TCRdb called the multiplex PCR reads again in MiXCR, with one record for every CDR3 protein. The table includes 740,000 or so distinct CDR3 sequences, 40% detected once. The sample consisted of peripheral blood. All receptors come from an adult man with Graves' ophthalmopathy. Both conserved end residues are part of each CDR3. Each record gives: J gene, D gene, clone size, V gene, CDR3 protein, CDR3 DNA. D genes are given only for firm matches. Clone sizes are given selectively: once, few, many, or a class where the clone is expanded.

TRBJ1-2 | - | - | TRBV5-6 | CASSLGPNPYGYTF | TGTGCCAGCAGCCTGGGACCTAACCCCTATGGCTACACCTTC
TRBJ1-2 | - | many | TRBV10-2 | CASSDRGGTYGYTF | TGCGCCAGCAGTGACAGGGGAGGAACCTATGGCTACACCTTC
TRBJ2-2 | - | few | TRBV10-3 | CASSEPTGLNTGELFF | TGTGCCAGCAGTGAGCCGACAGGACTGAACACCGGGGAGCTGTTTTTT
TRBJ2-6 | TRBD1 | - | TRBV29-1 | CSVGPTGSGANVLTF | TGCAGCGTTGGTCCGACAGGGTCTGGGGCCAACGTCCTGACTTTC
TRBJ2-5 | TRBD2 | - | TRBV29-1 | CSVPRLAGQETQYF | TGCAGCGTCCCCCGTCTAGCGGGGCAAGAGACCCAGTACTTC
TRBJ1-2 | TRBD1 | - | TRBV7-9 | CASSQGQTHGYTF | TGTGCCAGCAGCCAGGGACAGACTCATGGCTACACCTTC
TRBJ2-6 | TRBD1 | - | TRBV7-2 | CASSLVWTGGPGSGANVLTF | TGTGCCAGCAGCTTAGTGTGGACAGGGGGCCCCGGCTCTGGGGCCAACGTCCTGACTTTC
TRBJ2-5 | TRBD2 | - | TRBV20-1 | CSAWTSGQETQYF | TGCAGTGCTTGGACTAGCGGCCAAGAGACCCAGTACTTC
TRBJ1-2 | - | many | TRBV5-1 | CASSLDRNYGYTF | TGTGCCAGCAGCCTCGACAGAAACTATGGCTACACCTTC
TRBJ1-1 | TRBD1 | - | TRBV5-4 | CASSWTGPNTEAFF | TGTGCCAGCAGCTGGACAGGTCCGAACACTGAAGCTTTCTTT
TRBJ1-1 | - | many | TRBV12-3/TRBV12-4 | CASSYGSRNTEAFF | TGTGCCAGCAGTTATGGCTCAAGGAACACTGAAGCTTTCTTT
TRBJ2-5 | - | - | TRBV25-1 | CASSARGRGQGTQYF | TGTGCCAGCAGTGCCAGGGGAAGGGGCCAAGGGACCCAGTACTTC
TRBJ2-1 | TRBD2 | - | TRBV29-1 | CSGAPGTSWADEQFF | TGCAGCGGGGCACCCGGGACTAGCTGGGCCGATGAGCAGTTCTTC
TRBJ1-2 | - | many | TRBV7-2 | CASSLSSLNYGYTF | TGTGCCAGCAGCTTATCTAGCTTGAACTATGGCTACACCTTC
TRBJ2-7 | - | - | TRBV2 | CACSARADYEQYF | -
TRBJ1-2 | TRBD1 | - | TRBV25-1 | CASSRGTGGPIYGYTF | TGTGCCAGCAGCCGCGGGACAGGGGGCCCAATCTATGGCTACACCTTC
TRBJ2-7 | TRBD1 | - | TRBV20-1 | CSARDRQSSYEQYF | TGCAGTGCAAGGGACAGGCAAAGCTCCTACGAGCAGTACTTC
TRBJ1-2 | - | many | TRBV5-6 | CASSLVRHGYTF | TGTGCCAGCAGCTTGGTTCGTCATGGCTACACCTTC
TRBJ1-2 | - | few | TRBV5-1 | CASSLQGRNYGYTF | TGCGCCAGCAGCTTGCAGGGCAGAAACTATGGCTACACCTTC
TRBJ2-5 | - | few | TRBV20-1 | CSARGIQETQYF | TGCAGTGCTAGGGGCATACAAGAGACCCAGTACTTC
TRBJ2-6 | - | - | TRBV7-3 | CASSLKGSLSGANVLTF | TGTGCCAGCAGCTTAAAGGGGTCACTCTCTGGGGCCAACGTCCTGACTTTC
TRBJ2-5 | - | few | TRBV20-1 | CSASPTGLQETQYF | TGCAGTGCTAGTCCTACGGGACTTCAAGAGACCCAGTACTTC
TRBJ1-5 | - | many | TRBV7-9 | CASSLSDPGFQPQHF | TGTGCCAGCAGCTTATCGGACCCAGGGTTTCAGCCCCAGCATTTT
TRBJ2-5 | TRBD2 | few | TRBV20-1 | CSARAGGMQETQYF | TGCAGTGCTAGAGCGGGGGGGATGCAAGAGACCCAGTACTTC
TRBJ1-5 | TRBD1 | - | TRBV19 | CASSTWTGGLVQPQHF | TGTGCCAGTAGTACCTGGACAGGGGGCTTGGTTCAGCCCCAGCATTTT